The rows below give T cell receptor beta chains drawn from one sample of a study of OX40 agonist ivuxolimab in advanced cancers. The protocol was immunoSEQ multiplex PCR, while the TCRdb copy is restricted to in-frame clones and leaves out a portion. The table lists 65,000 to 100,000 clones, about 81% of them singletons. The starting material was CD4+ or CD8+ T cells sorted from blood, obtained in a trial of the OX40 agonist ivuxolimab. Source of these receptors: an adult with an advanced solid tumor such as melanoma, head and neck, liver or kidney cancer. The CDR3 runs from the conserved cysteine through the conserved F or W. A D gene is named only where the DNA matches it firmly. Clone size, where shown, is once, few, many, or a class for clones that have expanded.

once	16	TRBJ1-2	TRBV19	-	CASRQPLAGGETGYTF	TGTGCCAGTAGGCAACCACTGGCGGGGGGGGAAACTGGCTACACCTTC
-	17	TRBJ2-5	TRBV21-1	-	CASSGVRPEDGEETQYF	TGTGCCAGCAGCGGAGTCCGTCCTGAGGACGGGGAAGAGACCCAGTACTTC
-	15	TRBJ2-7	TRBV28	-	CASSNRASGTGEQYF	TGTGCCAGCAGCAATCGGGCTAGCGGGACAGGCGAGCAGTACTTC
few	15	TRBJ1-1	TRBV28	-	CASSLDGGVNTEAFF	TGTGCCAGCAGTTTAGATGGGGGAGTGAACACTGAAGCTTTCTTT
-	13	TRBJ1-2	TRBV28	-	CASRGGARSGYTF	TGTGCCAGCAGGGGTGGGGCCCGCAGTGGCTACACCTTC
-	14	TRBJ1-6	TRBV5-1	-	CASSLGDYNSPLHF	TGCGCCAGCAGCTTGGGGGACTATAATTCACCCCTCCACTTT
-	13	TRBJ2-1	TRBV18	-	CASSPSLGNEQFF	TGTGCCAGCTCACCGTCCTTGGGCAATGAGCAGTTCTTC
-	14	TRBJ1-5	TRBV9	-	CASSVDGANQPQHF	TGTGCCAGCAGCGTAGATGGGGCCAATCAGCCCCAGCATTTT
-	15	TRBJ2-2	TRBV4-3	-	CASSQDGHGIGELFF	TGCGCCAGCAGCCAAGACGGACACGGGATCGGGGAGCTGTTTTTT
-	14	TRBJ2-3	TRBV7-3	-	CASSFSTSTDTQYF	TGTGCCAGCAGCTTTTCGACTAGCACAGATACGCAGTATTTT
-	15	TRBJ1-2	TRBV7-2	-	CASSLSGVANYGYTF	TGTGCCAGCAGCTTATCGGGGGTAGCTAACTATGGCTACACCTTC
-	13	TRBJ1-6	TRBV5-8	-	CASSLEQGRTLHF	TGTGCCAGCAGCTTGGAACAGGGTCGGACCCTCCACTTT
-	14	TRBJ2-1	TRBV7-2	TRBD1	CASSFHRGKDEQFF	TGTGCCAGCAGCTTCCACAGGGGGAAGGATGAGCAGTTCTTC
-	15	TRBJ2-3	TRBV10-1	-	CASSENPGRTDTQYF	TGCGCCAGCAGTGAGAACCCGGGCCGCACAGATACGCAGTATTTT
-	15	TRBJ2-1	TRBV7-3	-	CASSLRDASYNEQFF	TGTGCCAGCAGCTTACGGGACGCCTCCTACAATGAGCAGTTCTTC
-	11	TRBJ2-4	TRBV11-3	-	CASSLRNIQYF	TGTGCCAGCAGCTTGCGAAACATTCAGTACTTC
few	15	TRBJ1-1	TRBV9	-	CASSVVGVGNTEAFF	TGTGCCAGCAGCGTAGTGGGGGTGGGGAACACTGAAGCTTTCTTT
-	12	TRBJ2-1	TRBV6-1	-	CASSEGFNEQFF	TGTGCCAGCAGTGAAGGGTTTAATGAGCAGTTCTTC
many	15	TRBJ1-5	TRBV7-2	-	CASNRSLYSNQPQHF	TGTGCCAGCAACCGGTCCCTATATAGCAATCAGCCCCAGCATTTT
-	11	TRBJ1-2	TRBV18	-	CASSPGLGYTF	TGTGCCAGCTCACCAGGGTTGGGCTACACCTTC
-	14	TRBJ2-7	TRBV27	TRBD1	CASRRDRSVHEQYF	TGTGCCAGCAGGAGGGACAGGTCGGTCCACGAGCAGTACTTC
once	14	TRBJ2-1	TRBV19	TRBD1	CASSLGTGGNEQFF	TGTGCCAGTAGTCTCGGGACAGGGGGGAATGAGCAGTTCTTC
-	14	TRBJ2-1	TRBV6-5	TRBD1	CASSGDRGHNEQFF	TGTGCCAGCAGCGGGGACAGGGGGCACAATGAGCAGTTCTTC
few	13	TRBJ1-5	TRBV18	-	CASSPPAAGPQHF	TGTGCCAGCTCACCACCGGCGGCCGGGCCCCAGCATTTT
-	14	TRBJ1-5	TRBV19	-	CASSIQGRNQPQHF	TGTGCCAGTAGTATACAGGGACGCAATCAGCCCCAGCATTTT
-	13	TRBJ1-2	TRBV13	-	CASSPDRGYGYTF	TGTGCCAGCAGCCCCGATCGGGGCTATGGCTACACCTTC
-	16	TRBJ2-1	TRBV30	-	CAWSVLGQRGYNEQFF	TGTGCCTGGAGTGTACTTGGCCAACGAGGCTACAATGAGCAGTTCTTC
-	13	TRBJ2-7	TRBV5-6	TRBD1	CASTDRGANEQYF	TGTGCCAGCACCGACAGGGGGGCCAACGAGCAGTACTTC
-	14	TRBJ2-7	TRBV27	TRBD1	CASSWDRGPYEQYF	TGTGCCAGCAGTTGGGACAGGGGCCCCTACGAGCAGTACTTC
few	13	TRBJ2-5	TRBV6-1	-	CASSAELGETQYF	TGTGCCAGCAGTGCCGAACTAGGAGAGACCCAGTACTTC
-	15	TRBJ2-2	TRBV5-6	-	CASSSDGFNTGELFF	TGTGCCAGCAGCTCCGACGGCTTCAACACCGGGGAGCTGTTTTTT
once	15	TRBJ1-5	TRBV19	-	CASSRAGYSNQPQHF	TGTGCCAGCTCCCGGGCTGGATATAGCAATCAGCCCCAGCATTTT
-	16	TRBJ1-5	TRBV28	-	CASRGEGFNSNQPQHF	TGTGCCAGCAGGGGAGAGGGCTTCAATAGCAATCAGCCCCAGCATTTT
-	16	TRBJ2-7	TRBV2	-	CASVLSRGSSSYEQYF	TGTGCCAGCGTGCTCAGCAGGGGATCCTCGTCCTACGAGCAGTACTTC
-	17	TRBJ1-2	TRBV7-2	-	CASSSPGFTGTNYGYTF	TGTGCCAGCAGCTCCCCGGGGTTTACAGGGACCAACTATGGCTACACCTTC
-	13	TRBJ2-7	TRBV28	TRBD1	CASRQGASYEQYF	TGTGCCAGCAGACAGGGGGCCTCCTACGAGCAGTACTTC
-	13	TRBJ1-2	TRBV6-5	-	CASSYSKGHGYTF	TGTGCCAGCAGTTACTCGAAAGGGCACGGCTACACCTTC
-	13	TRBJ2-7	TRBV6-6	-	CASSYSLGREQYF	TGTGCCAGCAGTTACTCGTTGGGTCGCGAGCAGTACTTC
-	14	TRBJ1-1	TRBV4-2	-	CASSQDRVGTEAFF	TGTGCCAGCAGCCAAGATAGGGTGGGGACTGAAGCTTTCTTT
-	14	TRBJ1-2	TRBV27	-	CASSLKGKDYGYTF	TGTGCCAGCAGTTTAAAGGGCAAGGACTATGGCTACACCTTC
once	15	TRBJ2-5	TRBV10-3	-	CAISDDSSIQETQYF	TGTGCCATCAGTGACGACAGCTCCATCCAAGAGACCCAGTACTTC
-	17	TRBJ2-6	TRBV28	-	CASSEVFLLSGANVLTF	TGTGCCAGCAGTGAGGTATTTTTACTCTCTGGGGCCAACGTCCTGACTTTC
-	13	TRBJ2-3	TRBV4-3	-	CASSPTSADTQYF	TGCGCCAGCAGCCCGACTAGTGCAGATACGCAGTATTTT
-	14	TRBJ2-5	TRBV19	-	CASRPDFIQETQYF	TGTGCCAGTAGACCTGACTTCATCCAAGAGACCCAGTACTTC
once	14	TRBJ1-5	TRBV5-1	TRBD1	CASSPGQEGQPQHF	TGCGCCAGCAGCCCAGGACAGGAAGGTCAGCCCCAGCATTTT
-	15	TRBJ1-5	TRBV6-5	-	CASSNGVPAHQPQHF	TGTGCCAGCAGCAACGGGGTTCCAGCCCATCAGCCCCAGCATTTT
-	17	TRBJ1-4	TRBV7-9	-	CASSVIQGDATNEKLFF	TGTGCCAGCAGCGTAATCCAAGGGGATGCAACTAATGAAAAACTGTTTTTT